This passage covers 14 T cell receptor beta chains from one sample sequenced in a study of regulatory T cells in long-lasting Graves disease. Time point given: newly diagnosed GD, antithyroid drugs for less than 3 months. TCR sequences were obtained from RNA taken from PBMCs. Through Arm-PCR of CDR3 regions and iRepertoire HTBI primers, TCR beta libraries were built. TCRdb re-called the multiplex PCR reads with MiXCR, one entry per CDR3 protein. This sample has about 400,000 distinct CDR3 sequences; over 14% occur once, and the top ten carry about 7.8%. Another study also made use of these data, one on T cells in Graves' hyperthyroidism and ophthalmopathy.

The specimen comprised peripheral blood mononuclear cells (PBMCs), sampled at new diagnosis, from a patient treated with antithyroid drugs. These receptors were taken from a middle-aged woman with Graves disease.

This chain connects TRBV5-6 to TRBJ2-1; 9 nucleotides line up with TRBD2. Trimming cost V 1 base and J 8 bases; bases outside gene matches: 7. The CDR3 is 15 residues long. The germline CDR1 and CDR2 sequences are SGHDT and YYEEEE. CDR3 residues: CASSLISGSLYEQFF. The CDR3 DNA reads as TGTGCCAGCAGCTTGATTAGCGGGAGTCTATATGAGCAGTTCTTC.

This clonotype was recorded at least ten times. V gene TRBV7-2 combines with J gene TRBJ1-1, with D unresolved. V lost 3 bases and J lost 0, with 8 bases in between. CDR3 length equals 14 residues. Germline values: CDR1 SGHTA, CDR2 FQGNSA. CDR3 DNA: TGTGCCAGCAGCTTCGGCAGCCTGAACACTGAAGCTTTCTTT. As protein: CASSFGSLNTEAFF.

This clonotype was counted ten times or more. The CDR3 coding sequence is TGTGCCAGCAGTTTGTTACAGGAGGGAGATACGCAGTATTTT. Protein product: CASSLLQEGDTQYF. The chain links TRBV28 to TRBJ2-3; perhaps TRBD2 as D (6 bases). CDR1 is MDHEN and CDR2 is SYDVKM in the germline V gene. This CDR3 is 14 amino acids long. V was shortened by 3 bases and J by 5 bases, with 12 bases between the two germline ends.

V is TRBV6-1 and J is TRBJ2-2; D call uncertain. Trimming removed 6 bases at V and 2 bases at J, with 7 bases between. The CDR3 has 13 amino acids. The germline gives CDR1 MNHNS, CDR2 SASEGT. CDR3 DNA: TGTGCCAGCAGGTTCTTTAACACCGGGGAGCTGTTTTTT. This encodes CASRFFNTGELFF.

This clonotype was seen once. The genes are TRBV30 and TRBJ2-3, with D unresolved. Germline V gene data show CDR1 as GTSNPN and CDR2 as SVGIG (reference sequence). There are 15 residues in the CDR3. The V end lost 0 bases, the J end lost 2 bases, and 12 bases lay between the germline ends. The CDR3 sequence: CAWSVPLLSTDTQYF. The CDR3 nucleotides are TGTGCCTGGAGTGTACCGCTTTTGTCCACAGATACGCAGTATTTT.

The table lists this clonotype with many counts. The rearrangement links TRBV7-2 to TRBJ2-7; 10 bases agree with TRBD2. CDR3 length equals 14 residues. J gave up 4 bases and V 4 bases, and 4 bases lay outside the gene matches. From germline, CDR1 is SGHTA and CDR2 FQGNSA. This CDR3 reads CASSYGTSAYEQYF. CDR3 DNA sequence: TGTGCCAGCAGCTATGGGACTAGCGCTTACGAGCAGTACTTC.

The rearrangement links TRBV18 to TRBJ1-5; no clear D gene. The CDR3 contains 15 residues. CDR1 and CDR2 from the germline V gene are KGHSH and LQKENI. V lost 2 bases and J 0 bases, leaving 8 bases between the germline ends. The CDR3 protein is CASSPVAVSNQPQHF. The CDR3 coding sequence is TGTGCCAGCTCACCAGTCGCAGTTAGCAATCAGCCCCAGCATTTT.

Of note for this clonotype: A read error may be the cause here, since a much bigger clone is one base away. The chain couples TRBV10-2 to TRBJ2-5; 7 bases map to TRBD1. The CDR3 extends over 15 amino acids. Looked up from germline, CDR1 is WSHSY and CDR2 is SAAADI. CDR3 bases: TGTGCCACCATGGGACCGGGACAGATGCAAGGGACCCAGTACTTC. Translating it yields CATMGPGQMQGTQYF.

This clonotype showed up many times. CDR3: CASSLYGSSGINSYNEQFF. CDR3 DNA sequence: TGTGCCAGCAGTTTATATGGTAGTAGCGGGATTAATTCCTACAATGAGCAGTTCTTC. J is TRBJ2-1 and V is TRBV27; TRBD2 agrees at 8 bases. V dropped 1 base and J dropped 1; count of bases not matched to a gene: 12. Germline V gene data show CDR1 as MNHEY and CDR2 as SMNVEV (reference sequence). The CDR3 sequence is 19 residues long.

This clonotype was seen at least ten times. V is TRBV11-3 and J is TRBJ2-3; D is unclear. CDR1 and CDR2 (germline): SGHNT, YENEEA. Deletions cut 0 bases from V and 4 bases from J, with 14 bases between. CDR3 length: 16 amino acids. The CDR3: CASSLDGRSTSDTQYF. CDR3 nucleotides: TGTGCCAGCAGCTTAGACGGACGCAGTACCTCAGATACGCAGTATTTT.

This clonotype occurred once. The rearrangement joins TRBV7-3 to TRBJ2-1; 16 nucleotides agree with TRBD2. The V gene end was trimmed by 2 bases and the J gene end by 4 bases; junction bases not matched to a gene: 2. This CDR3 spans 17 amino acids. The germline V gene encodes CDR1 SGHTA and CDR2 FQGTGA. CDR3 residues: CASSLVGLAGGYNEQFF. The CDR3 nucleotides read TGTGCCAGCAGCTTAGTGGGACTAGCGGGAGGGTACAATGAGCAGTTCTTC.

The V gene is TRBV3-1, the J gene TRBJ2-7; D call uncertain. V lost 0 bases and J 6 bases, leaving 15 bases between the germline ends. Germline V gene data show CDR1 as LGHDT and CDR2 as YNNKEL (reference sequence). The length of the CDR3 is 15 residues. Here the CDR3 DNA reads TGTGCCAGCAGCCAAGATGACCTGGCCTGGGGCGAGCAGTACTTC. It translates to CASSQDDLAWGEQYF.

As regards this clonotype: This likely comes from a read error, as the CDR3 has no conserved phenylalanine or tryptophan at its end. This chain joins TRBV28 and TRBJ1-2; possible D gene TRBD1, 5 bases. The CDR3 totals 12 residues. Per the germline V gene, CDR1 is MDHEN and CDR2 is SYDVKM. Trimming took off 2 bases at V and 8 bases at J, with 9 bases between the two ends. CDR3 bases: TGTGCCAGCAGTTTACGGGGGTACGGCTACACCCTC. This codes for CASSLRGYGYTL.

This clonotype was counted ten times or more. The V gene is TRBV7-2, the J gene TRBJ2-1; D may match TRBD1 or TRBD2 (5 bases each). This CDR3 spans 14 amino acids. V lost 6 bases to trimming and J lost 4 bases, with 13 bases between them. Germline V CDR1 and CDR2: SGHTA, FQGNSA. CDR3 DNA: TGTGCCAGCAGGCCGGGACGGGAATACAATGAGCAGTTCTTC. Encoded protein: CASRPGREYNEQFF.